The 12 T cell receptor beta chains listed next were all sequenced from one sample in a study of identical twins. TCRdb reprocessed the 5' RACE reads with MiXCR, giving one entry per CDR3 protein. Of fewer than 900,000 distinct CDR3 sequences in the sample, roughly 20% were seen once. These data also formed part of another study, on T cells expressing NK-cell markers.

Sequenced: PBMCs. The receptors shown here come from a woman in her late teens or twenties in good health.

This clonotype was seen repeatedly, ten times or more. Relative to the germline gene, one junction end is altered; a read error may explain this. V usage is TRBV12-3 or TRBV12-4 and J usage is TRBJ2-7; 13 bases agree with TRBD2. This CDR3 is built from 14 residues. The CDR3 DNA follows: TGTGCCAGCAGCCAATCAGGGGGCACTAGCGGGAGGGACTTC. Translation gives CASSQSGGTSGRDF.

The genes are TRBV7-2 and TRBJ2-7; 7 bases agree with TRBD2. The CDR3 length is 14 residues. The V segment lost 5 bases and the J segment 2 bases; nucleotides outside the gene matches: 6. Germline V lookup: CDR1 SGHTA, CDR2 FQGNSA. CDR3 residues: CASSIRDYAYEQYF. CDR3 nucleotides: TGTGCCAGCAGCATCCGGGACTACGCCTACGAGCAGTACTTC.

The chain recombines TRBV6-1 with TRBJ1-5; D is undetermined. Looked up from germline, CDR1 is MNHNS and CDR2 is SASEGT. Between the trimmed V and J ends, which lost 6 bases and 4 bases, there was a span of 16 bases. The CDR3 consists of 15 residues. The CDR3 coding sequence is TGTGCCAGCAGCCCCCGGGAGGCGTGGAATCAGCCCCAGCATTTT. This translates into CASSPREAWNQPQHF.

This clonotype was counted a few times. The genes are TRBV5-1 and TRBJ2-7; 7 nucleotides agree with TRBD1. Germline CDR1 reads SGHRS; CDR2 reads YFSETQ. After removal of 0 bases from V and 4 bases from J, the junction contained 4 bases not matched to a gene. This CDR3 contains 14 residues. The DNA for the CDR3 is TGCGCCAGCAGCTTGGCGGACAGGTCATACGAGCAGTACTTC. It codes for CASSLADRSYEQYF.

The V call is TRBV12-3 or TRBV12-4, the J call TRBJ2-7; 11 bases fit TRBD1. There are 14 residues in the CDR3. V was pared by 5 bases and J by 5 bases, with 5 bases of the junction left unmatched. The CDR3 DNA sequence: TGTGCCAGCAGTCCCGGGGGACAGGGGGACGAGCAGTACTTC. Residues: CASSPGGQGDEQYF.

The chain uses TRBV5-1 and TRBJ2-1, with a tentative D call TRBD2 (6 bases). There are 18 residues in the CDR3. Germline V gives CDR1 SGHRS, CDR2 YFSETQ. The V end was cut by 2 bases, the J end by 0 bases, with 18 bases between. CDR3: CASSFYSGDFYSYNEQFF. The CDR3 nucleotides are TGCGCCAGCAGCTTCTATAGCGGAGACTTCTACTCCTACAATGAGCAGTTCTTC. The whole variable domain, remainder taken from reference TRBV5-1 and TRBJ2-1, is KAGVTQTPRYLIKTRGQQVTLSCSPISGHRSVSWYQQTPGQGLQFLFEYFSETQRNKGNFPGRFSGRQFSNSRSEMNVSTLELGDSALYLCASSFYSGDFYSYNEQFFGPGTRLTVL.

This clonotype was detected a few times. The chain links TRBV6-4 to TRBJ1-2, with 9 bases that match TRBD1. Germline V CDR1 and CDR2: MRHNA, SNTAGT. The CDR3 consists of 14 residues. Unmatched junction bases numbered 12, after V lost 10 bases and J lost 6 bases. In DNA form, the CDR3 reads TGTGCCATCAGAGAAGGGACAGGGATCCATGGCTACACCTTC. Translated: CAIREGTGIHGYTF.

This clonotype appeared a few times. V gene TRBV29-1 combines with J gene TRBJ1-4, with 10 bases matching TRBD1. V shed 6 bases, J shed 8 bases, and the junction held 6 bases outside the gene matches. The length of the CDR3 is 13 residues. Looked up from germline, CDR1 is SQVTM and CDR2 is ANQGSEA. The DNA for the CDR3 is TGCAGCGTCGCGGGACAGGGGCCCGAAAAACTGTTTTTT. Protein sequence: CSVAGQGPEKLFF.

This clonotype was recorded a few times. The rearrangement uses TRBV7-8 and TRBJ2-1, with 7 positions matching TRBD2. The CDR3 loop spans 19 amino acids. Germline V gene sequence: CDR1 SGHVS, CDR2 FQNEAQ. With 3 bases clipped from V and 0 bases from J, the junction kept 14 bases outside the gene matches. CDR3 in DNA: TGTGCCAGCAGCTTCAGACAGCGGGGCGTCGTTAGCTCCTACAATGAGCAGTTCTTC. It yields the protein CASSFRQRGVVSSYNEQFF.

The V and J genes are TRBV6-2 or TRBV6-3 and TRBJ2-1; maybe TRBD2 (5 bases). Trimming took 5 bases from V and 6 from J, leaving 17 bases between them. The CDR3 runs to 15 residues. Germline loops: CDR1 MNHEY, CDR2 SVGEGT. DNA for the CDR3: TGTGCCAGCAGTCATAGCGTCCCCGGTCTCAATGAGCAGTTCTTC. Protein: CASSHSVPGLNEQFF.

The chain links TRBV5-5 to TRBJ2-5, with a tentative D call TRBD1 (6 bases). CDR1 and CDR2 from the germline V gene are SGHKS and YYEKEE (reference sequence). The germline V and J ends were trimmed by 1 base and 4 bases, with 11 bases remaining between them. The CDR3 sequence is 14 residues long. The CDR3 is CASSLLSGAETQYF. CDR3 in DNA: TGTGCCAGCAGCTTGCTGTCAGGGGCAGAGACCCAGTACTTC.

This clonotype was counted only a few times. This sequence joins TRBV28 and TRBJ2-1; 8 positions agree with TRBD1. The CDR3 spans 14 residues. Trimming at V came to 5 bases and at J to 3 bases, leaving 3 bases not matched to a gene. Germline CDR1 and CDR2: MDHEN and SYDVKM. In DNA form, the CDR3 reads TGTGCCAGCAGTGGGGACAGGTACTACAATGAGCAGTTCTTC. Residues: CASSGDRYYNEQFF.